Below are 26 T cell receptor beta chains sequenced from a single sample in a study of blood T cell repertoires in COVID-19. Measured with immunoSEQ multiplex PCR; TCRdb has only the in-frame clones, and not every one. Among about 260,000 clones listed, about nine tenths were seen once. Sequenced input: peripheral blood. The receptor source for this set is a woman between 40 and 50 years old who had recovered from COVID-19.

This clone came up a few times. The chain carries TRBV5-1 and TRBJ2-1; 12 bases line up with TRBD2. The V and J ends lost 4 bases and 9 bases, in that order; junction bases with no gene match: 14. The CDR3 runs to 17 residues. Looked up from germline, CDR1 is SGHRS and CDR2 is YFSETQ. The CDR3 reads CASSPGGGLAGLGEQFF. In nucleotides, the CDR3 is TGCGCCAGCAGCCCAGGAGGGGGACTAGCGGGCCTTGGTGAGCAGTTCTTC.

The CDR3 DNA reads TGCGCCAGCAGCCAGGGACCTTTGGGGGGGAATCAGCCCCAGCATTTT. Its protein is CASSQGPLGGNQPQHF. The chain couples TRBV4-1 to TRBJ1-5, with D possibly TRBD1 on 5 matching bases. The CDR3 totals 16 residues. Germline CDR1 reads MGHRA; CDR2 reads YSYEKL. V lost 3 bases, J lost 4 bases, and 16 bases lay in between.

The gene calls are TRBV5-1 and TRBJ2-5; 14 bases match TRBD2. This CDR3 region has 19 residues. CDR1 is SGHRS, CDR2 YFSETQ, per germline. Trimming cost V 4 bases and J 5 bases; bases outside gene matches: 16. CDR3 sequence reads: CASSPGLAGGWGSLETQYF. The CDR3 DNA reads as TGCGCCAGCAGCCCTGGACTAGCGGGGGGTTGGGGCTCATTGGAGACCCAGTACTTC. The full variable domain, completed using reference TRBV5-1 and TRBJ2-5, is KAGVTQTPRYLIKTRGQQVTLSCSPISGHRSVSWYQQTPGQGLQFLFEYFSETQRNKGNFPGRFSGRQFSNSRSEMNVSTLELGDSALYLCASSPGLAGGWGSLETQYFGPGTRLLVL.

The chain combines TRBV4-3 with TRBJ1-2; 10 bases map to TRBD1. The CDR3 length is 15 residues. Germline assignment: CDR1 LGHNA and CDR2 YSLEER. V shed 4 bases, J shed 1 base, and the junction held 3 bases outside the gene matches. The CDR3 DNA sequence: TGCGCCAGCAGCCGAGGACAGGGGGGTAACTATGGCTACACCTTC. Encoded protein: CASSRGQGGNYGYTF.

The V call is TRBV30, the J call TRBJ2-1; 8 bases align to TRBD1. Trimming at V came to 7 bases and at J to 9 bases, leaving 14 bases not matched to a gene. Germline values: CDR1 GTSNPN, CDR2 SVGIG (reference sequence). The CDR3 is 14 amino acids. CDR3 coding DNA: TGTGCCTTCATTCACAGGGGGACGCGCGGTGAGCAGTTCTTC. This gives the protein CAFIHRGTRGEQFF. Complete variable domain (other parts from reference TRBV30 and TRBJ2-1): SQTIHQWPATLVQPVGSPLSLECTVEGTSNPNLYWYRQAAGRGLQLLFYSVGIGQISSEVPQNLSASRPQDRQFILSSKKLLLSDSGFYLCAFIHRGTRGEQFFGPGTRLTVL.

This clone occurred a few times. The J gene is TRBJ2-2, the V gene TRBV7-9; 8 bases are shared with TRBD1. Germline assignment: CDR1 SEHNR and CDR2 FQNEAQ (reference sequence). The CDR3 contains 18 residues. V was pared by 1 base and J by 1 base, with 8 bases of the junction left unmatched. As DNA, the CDR3 is TGTGCCAGCAGCTTAGATCCTATAGGACAGGGGAACACCGGGGAGCTGTTTTTT. Its translation: CASSLDPIGQGNTGELFF.

V gene TRBV2 combines with J gene TRBJ1-1; D gene uncertain. V lost 8 bases and J 2 bases, leaving 15 bases between the germline ends. The CDR3 loop spans 14 amino acids. In germline, CDR1 is SNHLY, CDR2 FYNNEI. CDR3 sequence: CASPSAVYNTEAFF. The CDR3 coding sequence is TGTGCCAGCCCTTCAGCGGTTTATAACACTGAAGCTTTCTTT.

The chain uses TRBV18 and TRBJ2-5; 12 bases agree with TRBD2. The trim removed 0 bases at V and 7 bases at J, leaving 12 bases unmatched. The CDR3 spans 18 residues. Germline CDR1 reads KGHSH; CDR2 reads LQKENI. The CDR3 bases are TGTGCCAGCTCACCACCGGCCCTAGCGGGGGGGCCTGGCGGGACCCAGTACTTC. Translating it yields CASSPPALAGGPGGTQYF.

This chain links TRBV30 with TRBJ1-2; possible D gene TRBD1, 6 bases. Germline V CDR1 and CDR2: GTSNPN, SVGIG (reference sequence). V was trimmed by 1 base and J by 2 bases, leaving 14 bases between them. The CDR3 is 15 amino acids. The CDR3 sequence: CAWSGTENSNYGYTF. Here the CDR3 DNA reads TGTGCCTGGAGTGGGACAGAGAACTCCAACTATGGCTACACCTTC. The full variable domain, its missing parts supplied by reference TRBV30 and TRBJ1-2, is SQTIHQWPATLVQPVGSPLSLECTVEGTSNPNLYWYRQAAGRGLQLLFYSVGIGQISSEVPQNLSASRPQDRQFILSSKKLLLSDSGFYLCAWSGTENSNYGYTFGSGTRLTVV.

V is TRBV20-1 and J is TRBJ2-7; no definite D call. V lost 3 bases, J lost 5 bases, and 17 bases lay in between. This CDR3 region has 14 residues. Germline assignment: CDR1 DFQATT and CDR2 SNEGSKA (reference sequence). DNA for the CDR3: TGCAGTGCTAGTCCCCCTTGGCGCGGCCACGAGCAGTACTTC. It is translated as CSASPPWRGHEQYF.

The sample holds a few counts of this clone. The V gene is TRBV19, the J gene TRBJ1-6; D may be TRBD1 (5 bases). Trimming stripped 4 bases from V and 7 bases from J, with 14 bases between. This CDR3 region has 15 residues. CDR1 is LNHDA and CDR2 is SQIVND in the germline V gene (reference sequence). The CDR3 nucleotides are TGTGCCAGTAGTAGCGCTCCAGGGCGCAATTCACCCCTCCACTTT. It codes for CASSSAPGRNSPLHF.

The chain is built from TRBV5-1 and TRBJ1-2; D possibly corresponds to TRBD1 (6 bases). Per the germline V gene, CDR1 is SGHRS and CDR2 is YFSETQ. The V gene lost 4 bases and the J gene lost 4 bases, with 11 bases spanning the gap. The CDR3 extends over 13 amino acids. CDR3 DNA sequence: TGCGCCAGCAGCCGTTTAGGGGGCTATGGCTACACCTTC. Translated: CASSRLGGYGYTF.

Details on this clone: At one end the junction does not follow the germline gene, possibly because of a read error. The genes are TRBV27 and TRBJ1-2; 9 bases fit TRBD1. This CDR3 contains 15 residues. CDR1 and CDR2 (germline): MNHEY, SMNVEV (reference sequence). CDR3 loop: CASSAQQGAKYGYTF. The DNA for the CDR3 is TGTGCCAGCAGTGCCCAACAGGGGGCTAAATATGGCTACACCTTC.

This chain uses TRBV29-1 with TRBJ1-1; 8 bases line up with TRBD1. V trimming: 7 bases; J trimming: 1 base; junction bases outside the gene matches: 11. Germline CDR1 reads SQVTM; CDR2 reads ANQGSEA. This CDR3 contains 15 residues. CDR3 bases: TGCAGCGCCGAAGGCAGGGGGCGGTGGAACACTGAAGCTTTCTTT. Translating gives CSAEGRGRWNTEAFF.

As to this clone: Other DNA sequences within the sample encode an identical CDR3. The gene calls are TRBV19 and TRBJ1-6; the D gene is possibly TRBD1 (5 bases). V was clipped by 7 bases and J by 7 bases, with 8 bases between them. Germline V gene data show CDR1 as LNHDA and CDR2 as SQIVND (reference sequence). The length of the CDR3 is 12 residues. CDR3 loop: CASTRGNSPLHF. CDR3 DNA sequence: TGTGCCAGTACAAGGGGAAATTCACCCCTCCACTTT.

This sequence joins TRBV5-1 and TRBJ1-1; 8 bases line up with TRBD1. The CDR3 covers 15 residues. With 4 bases clipped from V and 0 bases from J, the junction kept 5 bases outside the gene matches. Germline V lookup: CDR1 SGHRS, CDR2 YFSETQ. The CDR3 DNA reads TGCGCCAGCAGCAGCGAGACAGGGGTGAACACTGAAGCTTTCTTT. Translation gives CASSSETGVNTEAFF.

The V and J genes are TRBV18 and TRBJ2-5, with no clear D. In germline, CDR1 is KGHSH, CDR2 LQKENI. Between the trimmed V and J ends, which lost 5 bases and 2 bases, there was a span of 15 bases. The CDR3 has 15 amino acids. Here the CDR3 DNA reads TGTGCCAGCTCATCTCGATCGCAGGTACAAGAGACCCAGTACTTC. The encoded protein is CASSSRSQVQETQYF.

The genes are TRBV3-1 (or the pseudogene TRBV3-2) and TRBJ2-2, with 11 bases aligning to TRBD1. CDR1 is LGHDT and CDR2 is YNNKEL in the germline V gene (reference sequence). The CDR3 is 17 amino acids. The ends lost 8 bases at V and 2 bases at J; junction bases unmatched: 10. DNA for the CDR3: TGTGCCAGCGGTAGGACAGGGGGCTTTACTAACACCGGGGAGCTGTTTTTT. Protein sequence: CASGRTGGFTNTGELFF.

V is TRBV5-1 and J is TRBJ2-7, with D possibly being TRBD1 (5 bases). This CDR3 is built from 12 residues. The germline V and J ends were trimmed by 2 bases and 5 bases, with 8 bases remaining between them. CDR1 and CDR2 from the germline V gene are SGHRS and YFSETQ. The CDR3 protein is CASSFKGDEQYF. The CDR3 region has the DNA TGCGCCAGCAGCTTTAAAGGGGACGAGCAGTACTTC.

J is TRBJ2-3 and V is TRBV4-2; D gene uncertain. Germline-derived CDR1 and CDR2 are LGHNA and YNFKEQ. This CDR3 has 12 residues. With 0 bases removed from V and 11 bases from J, the gap between germline ends came to 9 bases. CDR3 protein: CASSQDAAVQYF. In nucleotides, the CDR3 is TGTGCCAGCAGCCAAGATGCGGCAGTGCAGTATTTT.

CDR3 loop: CASSLLGQSNYGYTF. The CDR3 DNA reads as TGTGCCAGCAGTTTATTAGGACAGTCTAACTATGGCTACACCTTC. V usage is TRBV27 and J usage is TRBJ1-2, with D possibly matching TRBD1 (6 bases). This CDR3 comprises 15 residues. The germline gives CDR1 MNHEY, CDR2 SMNVEV (reference sequence). Deletions cut 1 base from V and 0 bases from J, with 9 bases between.

The rearrangement joins TRBV30 to TRBJ1-2; TRBD1 is a possible D gene (5 bases). There are 11 residues in the CDR3. Trimming pared 2 bases from V and 14 bases from J, leaving 15 bases between. Germline V lookup: CDR1 GTSNPN, CDR2 SVGIG (reference sequence). CDR3 DNA: TGTGCCTGGAGTTGGGGGGGTTTAGAAACCTTC. This codes for CAWSWGGLETF.

V is TRBV6-5 and J is TRBJ2-5, with 7 nucleotides matching TRBD2. The germline V gene encodes CDR1 MNHEY and CDR2 SVGAGI. CDR3 size: 13 residues. J was trimmed by 4 bases and V by 6 bases; bases with no gene match: 5. In nucleotides, the CDR3 is TGTGCCAGCAGGGGGAGGGGAGGAGAGACCCAGTACTTC. Translated, it gives CASRGRGGETQYF.

The chain joins TRBV19 to TRBJ1-3, with D maybe TRBD1 (5 bases). The CDR3 has 15 amino acids. V dropped 7 bases and J dropped 0 bases, with 13 bases sitting between them. Germline lookup yields CDR1 LNHDA and CDR2 SQIVND (reference sequence). The CDR3 reads CASTPDRLSGNTIYF. The DNA for the CDR3 is TGTGCCAGTACCCCCGACAGACTCTCTGGAAACACCATATATTTT.

V gene TRBV5-1 combines with J gene TRBJ1-1; D perhaps matches TRBD1 (6 bases). This CDR3 is 14 amino acids long. The germline gives CDR1 SGHRS, CDR2 YFSETQ. V gave up 2 bases and J gave up 7 bases, with 15 bases separating them. The CDR3 sequence: CASSLDDRRVEAFF. The CDR3 DNA is TGCGCCAGCAGCTTAGACGACAGGAGAGTTGAAGCTTTCTTT. The variable domain in full, completed from reference TRBV5-1 and TRBJ1-1, reads KAGVTQTPRYLIKTRGQQVTLSCSPISGHRSVSWYQQTPGQGLQFLFEYFSETQRNKGNFPGRFSGRQFSNSRSEMNVSTLELGDSALYLCASSLDDRRVEAFFGQGTRLTVV.

The chain links TRBV6-5 to TRBJ1-5; D is ambiguous. Trimming pared 6 bases from V and 4 bases from J, leaving 16 bases between. This CDR3 is 15 amino acids long. The germline V gene has CDR1 MNHEY and CDR2 SVGAGI. The CDR3 protein is CASRIPGSRNQPQHF. For the CDR3, the DNA is TGTGCCAGCAGGATTCCAGGAAGTAGAAATCAGCCCCAGCATTTT.